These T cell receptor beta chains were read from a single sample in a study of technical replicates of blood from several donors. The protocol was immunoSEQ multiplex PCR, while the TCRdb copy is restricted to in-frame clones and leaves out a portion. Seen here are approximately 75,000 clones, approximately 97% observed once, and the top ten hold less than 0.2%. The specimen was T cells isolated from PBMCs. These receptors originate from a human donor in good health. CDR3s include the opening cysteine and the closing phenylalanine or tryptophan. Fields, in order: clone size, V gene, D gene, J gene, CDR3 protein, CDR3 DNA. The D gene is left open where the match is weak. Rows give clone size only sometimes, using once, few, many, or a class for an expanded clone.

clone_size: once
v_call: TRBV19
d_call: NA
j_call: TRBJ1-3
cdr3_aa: CAISQGAGNTIYF
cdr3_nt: TGTGCCATTTCACAGGGTGCTGGAAACACCATATATTTT

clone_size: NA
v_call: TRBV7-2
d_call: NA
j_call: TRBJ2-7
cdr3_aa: CASSGPVTYEQYF
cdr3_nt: TGTGCCAGCAGTGGGCCTGTAACCTACGAGCAGTACTTC

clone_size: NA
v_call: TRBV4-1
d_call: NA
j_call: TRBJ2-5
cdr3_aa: CASRAGPTETQYF
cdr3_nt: TGCGCCAGCAGGGCAGGCCCCACAGAGACCCAGTACTTC

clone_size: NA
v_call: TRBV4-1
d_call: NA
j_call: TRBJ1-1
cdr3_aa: CASSQGRDTEAFF
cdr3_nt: TGCGCCAGCAGCCAAGGCAGGGACACTGAAGCTTTCTTT

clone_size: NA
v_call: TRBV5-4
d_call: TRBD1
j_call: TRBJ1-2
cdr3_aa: CASNLGQGNYGYTF
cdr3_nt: TGTGCCAGCAACTTAGGACAGGGGAACTATGGCTACACCTTC

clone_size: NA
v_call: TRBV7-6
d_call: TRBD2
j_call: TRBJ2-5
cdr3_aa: CASSLEATGTSGAETQYF
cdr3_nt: TGTGCCAGCAGCTTAGAGGCTACCGGTACTAGCGGGGCGGAGACCCAGTACTTC

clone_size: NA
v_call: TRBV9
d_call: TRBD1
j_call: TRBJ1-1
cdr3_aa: CASSVAGTVTEAFF
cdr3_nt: TGTGCCAGCAGCGTGGCAGGGACAGTCACTGAAGCTTTCTTT

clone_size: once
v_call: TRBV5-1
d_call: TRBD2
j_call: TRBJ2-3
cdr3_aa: CASSFGRGLAGVTDTQYF
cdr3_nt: TGCGCCAGCAGCTTCGGGCGCGGACTAGCGGGAGTCACAGATACGCAGTATTTT

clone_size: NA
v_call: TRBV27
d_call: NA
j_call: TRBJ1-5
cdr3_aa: CASRAQGNQPQHF
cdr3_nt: TGTGCCAGCAGGGCCCAGGGGAATCAGCCCCAGCATTTT

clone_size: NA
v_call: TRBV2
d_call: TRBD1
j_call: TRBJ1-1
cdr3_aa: CASTSPGDRVNTEAFF
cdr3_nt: TGTGCCAGCACGTCGCCGGGGGACAGGGTAAACACTGAAGCTTTCTTT

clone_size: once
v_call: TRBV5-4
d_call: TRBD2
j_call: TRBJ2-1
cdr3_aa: CASSLAGGPHNEQFF
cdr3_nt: TGTGCCAGCAGCCTAGCGGGAGGGCCTCACAATGAGCAGTTCTTC

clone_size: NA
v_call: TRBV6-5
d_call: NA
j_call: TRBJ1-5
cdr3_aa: CASSYSTRHPPHF
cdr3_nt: TGTGCCAGCAGTTACTCGACGCGACACCCTCCGCATTTT

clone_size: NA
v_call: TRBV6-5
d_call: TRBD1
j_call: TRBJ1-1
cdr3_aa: CASRHEGQLGTEAFF
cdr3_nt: TGTGCCAGCAGACACGAGGGACAGTTGGGTACTGAAGCTTTCTTT

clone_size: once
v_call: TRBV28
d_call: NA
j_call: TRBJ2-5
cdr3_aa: CASSKRNHQETQYF
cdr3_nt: TGTGCCAGCAGTAAGAGAAACCACCAAGAGACCCAGTACTTC

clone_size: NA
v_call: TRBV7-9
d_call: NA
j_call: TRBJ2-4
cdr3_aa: CASSLAGASIRENIQYF
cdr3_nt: TGTGCCAGCAGCTTAGCAGGGGCCTCTATTCGGGAAAACATTCAGTACTTC

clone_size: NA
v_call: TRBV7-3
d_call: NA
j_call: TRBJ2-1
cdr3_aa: CASTQGWGREQFF
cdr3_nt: TGTGCCAGCACCCAAGGTTGGGGGCGCGAGCAGTTCTTC

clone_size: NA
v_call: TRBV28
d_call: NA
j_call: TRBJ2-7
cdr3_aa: CASASGERPYEQYF
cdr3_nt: TGTGCCAGCGCATCCGGGGAGCGGCCCTACGAGCAGTACTTC

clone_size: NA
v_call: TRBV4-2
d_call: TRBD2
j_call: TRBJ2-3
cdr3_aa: CASSQDGGGATDTQYF
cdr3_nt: TGTGCCAGCAGCCAAGACGGCGGGGGGGCCACAGATACGCAGTATTTT

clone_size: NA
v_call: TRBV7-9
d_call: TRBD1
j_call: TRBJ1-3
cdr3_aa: CASSHTDRGSGNTIYF
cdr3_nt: TGTGCCAGCAGCCACACTGACAGGGGCTCTGGAAACACCATATATTTT

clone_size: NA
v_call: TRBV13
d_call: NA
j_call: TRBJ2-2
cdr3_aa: CASSSDQGTGELFF
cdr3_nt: TGTGCCAGCAGCTCGGACCAGGGGACCGGGGAGCTGTTTTTT

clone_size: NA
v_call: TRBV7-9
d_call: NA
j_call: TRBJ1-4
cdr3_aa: CASSLVGGILEKLFF
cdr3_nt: TGTGCCAGCAGCTTAGTTGGGGGGATACTTGAAAAACTGTTTTTT

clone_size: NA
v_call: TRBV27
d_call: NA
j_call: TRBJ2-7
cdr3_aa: CATTYRSPPTYEQYF
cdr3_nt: TGTGCCACCACCTACAGGTCCCCCCCTACCTACGAGCAGTACTTC

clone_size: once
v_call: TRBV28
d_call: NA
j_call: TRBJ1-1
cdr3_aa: CASSLGPAEAFF
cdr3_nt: TGTGCCAGCAGCCTTGGGCCCGCTGAAGCTTTCTTT

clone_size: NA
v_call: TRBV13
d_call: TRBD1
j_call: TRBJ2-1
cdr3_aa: CASSQDRGPDNEQFF
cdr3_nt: TGTGCCAGCAGCCAGGACAGGGGACCAGACAATGAGCAGTTCTTC

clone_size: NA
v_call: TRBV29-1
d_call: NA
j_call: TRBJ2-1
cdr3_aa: CSANPRGEQFF
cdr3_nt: TGCAGCGCCAACCCTCGGGGTGAGCAGTTCTTC

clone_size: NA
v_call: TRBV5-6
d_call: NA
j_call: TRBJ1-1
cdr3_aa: CASSLVIAGGTEAFF
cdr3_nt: TGTGCCAGCAGCTTGGTTATTGCGGGGGGCACTGAAGCTTTCTTT

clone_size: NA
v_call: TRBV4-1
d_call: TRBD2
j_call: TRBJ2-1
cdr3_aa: CASSPRGGNEQFF
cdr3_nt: TGCGCCAGCAGCCCCCGGGGGGGCAATGAGCAGTTCTTC

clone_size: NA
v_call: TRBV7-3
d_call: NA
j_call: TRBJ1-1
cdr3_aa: CASSSTGTLLNTEAFF
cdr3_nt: TGTGCCAGCAGCTCTACAGGGACCCTGTTGAACACTGAAGCTTTCTTT

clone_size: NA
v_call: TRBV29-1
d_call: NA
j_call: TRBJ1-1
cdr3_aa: CSVAEGAGGTEAFF
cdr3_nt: TGCAGCGTTGCCGAAGGGGCAGGAGGGACTGAAGCTTTCTTT

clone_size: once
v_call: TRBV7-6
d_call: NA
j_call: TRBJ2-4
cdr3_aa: CASSLGLGRGRAKNIQYF
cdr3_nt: TGTGCCAGCAGCTTAGGTCTCGGGCGGGGACGGGCCAAAAACATTCAGTACTTC

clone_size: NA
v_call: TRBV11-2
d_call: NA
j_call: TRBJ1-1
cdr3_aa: CASSLAQSLIRGAFF
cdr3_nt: TGTGCCAGCAGCTTAGCTCAATCCCTAATCAGGGGTGCTTTCTTT